This is a list of T cell receptor beta chains from one sample in a study of control samples from healthy donors and cancer patients. Sequenced by immunoSEQ multiplex PCR; TCRdb stores in-frame clones only, minus some. Altogether 95,000 to 110,000 clones are present, more than 85% being singletons, with the ten largest covering 15% to 20%. Sequencing was carried out using PBMCs. All receptors derive from a man aged 55 to 70 with lung cancer. Each CDR3 is given with its conserved first and last residue. D genes are given only for firm matches. Clone size is not always given. Where it is, it says once, few, many or a class for expanded clones.

abundance,len,d_gene,j_gene,v_gene,CDR3aa,CDR3nt
NA,14,TRBD2,TRBJ2-3,TRBV5-1,CASSLGLASDTQYF,TGCGCCAGCAGCTTGGGACTAGCCTCAGATACGCAGTATTTT
NA,14,TRBD1,TRBJ1-1,TRBV10-3,CAISGEDRGTEAFF,TGTGCCATCAGTGGAGAGGACAGGGGAACTGAAGCTTTCTTT
NA,16,TRBD2,TRBJ2-3,TRBV9,CASSVGLAASTDTQYF,TGTGCCAGCAGCGTAGGACTAGCGGCTAGCACAGATACGCAGTATTTT
NA,15,NA,TRBJ2-2,TRBV7-3,CASSPQDSSTGELFF,TGTGCCAGCAGCCCCCAGGACAGTTCCACCGGGGAGCTGTTTTTT
NA,14,NA,TRBJ1-5,TRBV6-5,CALGGAGSNQPQHF,TGTGCCCTTGGCGGGGCAGGGAGCAATCAGCCCCAGCATTTT
NA,13,NA,TRBJ1-1,TRBV9,CASSKTPGREAFF,TGTGCCAGCAGCAAGACCCCGGGACGTGAAGCTTTCTTT
NA,13,NA,TRBJ1-5,TRBV5-1,CASSLAINQPQHF,TGCGCCAGCAGCTTAGCGATCAATCAGCCCCAGCATTTT
NA,17,NA,TRBJ1-1,TRBV3-1/TRBV3-2,CASSQVRMGQGKTEAFF,TGTGCCAGCAGCCAAGTGAGAATGGGGCAAGGTAAGACTGAAGCTTTCTTT
NA,17,TRBD1,TRBJ1-1,TRBV11-2,CASSSPTLTGLNTEAFF,TGTGCCAGCAGCTCCCCGACTTTGACAGGGTTGAACACTGAAGCTTTCTTT
once,17,NA,TRBJ1-2,TRBV7-2,CASSQQWAQAGSRGYTF,TGTGCCAGCAGCCAACAATGGGCCCAGGCCGGGAGTCGTGGCTACACCTTC
NA,18,NA,TRBJ1-4,TRBV21-1,CASSKASPWGSTNEKLFF,TGTGCCAGCAGCAAAGCATCCCCGTGGGGCTCAACTAATGAAAAACTGTTTTTT
NA,12,NA,TRBJ2-5,TRBV5-1,CASSLPQETQYF,TGCGCCAGCAGCTTACCCCAAGAGACCCAGTACTTC